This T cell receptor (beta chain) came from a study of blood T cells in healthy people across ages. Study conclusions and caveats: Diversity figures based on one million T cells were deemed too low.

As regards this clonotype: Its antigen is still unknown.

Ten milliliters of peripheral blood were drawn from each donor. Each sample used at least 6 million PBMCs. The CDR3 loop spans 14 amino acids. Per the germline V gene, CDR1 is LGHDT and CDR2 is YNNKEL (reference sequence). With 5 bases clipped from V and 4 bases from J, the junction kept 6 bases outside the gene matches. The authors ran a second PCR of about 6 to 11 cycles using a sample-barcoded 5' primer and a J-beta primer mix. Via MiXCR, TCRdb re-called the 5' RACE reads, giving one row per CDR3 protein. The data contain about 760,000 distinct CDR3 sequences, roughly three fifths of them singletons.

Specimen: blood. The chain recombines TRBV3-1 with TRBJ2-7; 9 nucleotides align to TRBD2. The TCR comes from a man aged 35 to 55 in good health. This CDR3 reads CASSRTSVGYEQYF. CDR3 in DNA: TGTGCCAGCAGCAGGACTAGCGTGGGATACGAGCAGTACTTC.